This T cell receptor beta chain originates from a study of blood T cell repertoires in COVID-19. This clone has just one count. Data came from immunoSEQ multiplex PCR; TCRdb stores just in-frame clones and leaves some out. The sample shows approximately 300,000 clones, 87% of them seen only once. Material for sequencing was peripheral blood. The sequence was collected from a man aged 50 to 59 with active or convalescent COVID-19.

CDR3 bases: TGTGCCAGCAGCCCGCCGGAGGGCCAGCAGTTCTTC. It codes for CASSPPEGQQFF. The chain has TRBV9 and TRBJ2-1, with TRBD2 as a possible D gene (6 bases). The CDR3 totals 12 residues. V was cut by 4 bases and J by 11 bases, with 13 bases left in between. Germline V gene lookup returns CDR1 SGDLS and CDR2 YYNGEE.